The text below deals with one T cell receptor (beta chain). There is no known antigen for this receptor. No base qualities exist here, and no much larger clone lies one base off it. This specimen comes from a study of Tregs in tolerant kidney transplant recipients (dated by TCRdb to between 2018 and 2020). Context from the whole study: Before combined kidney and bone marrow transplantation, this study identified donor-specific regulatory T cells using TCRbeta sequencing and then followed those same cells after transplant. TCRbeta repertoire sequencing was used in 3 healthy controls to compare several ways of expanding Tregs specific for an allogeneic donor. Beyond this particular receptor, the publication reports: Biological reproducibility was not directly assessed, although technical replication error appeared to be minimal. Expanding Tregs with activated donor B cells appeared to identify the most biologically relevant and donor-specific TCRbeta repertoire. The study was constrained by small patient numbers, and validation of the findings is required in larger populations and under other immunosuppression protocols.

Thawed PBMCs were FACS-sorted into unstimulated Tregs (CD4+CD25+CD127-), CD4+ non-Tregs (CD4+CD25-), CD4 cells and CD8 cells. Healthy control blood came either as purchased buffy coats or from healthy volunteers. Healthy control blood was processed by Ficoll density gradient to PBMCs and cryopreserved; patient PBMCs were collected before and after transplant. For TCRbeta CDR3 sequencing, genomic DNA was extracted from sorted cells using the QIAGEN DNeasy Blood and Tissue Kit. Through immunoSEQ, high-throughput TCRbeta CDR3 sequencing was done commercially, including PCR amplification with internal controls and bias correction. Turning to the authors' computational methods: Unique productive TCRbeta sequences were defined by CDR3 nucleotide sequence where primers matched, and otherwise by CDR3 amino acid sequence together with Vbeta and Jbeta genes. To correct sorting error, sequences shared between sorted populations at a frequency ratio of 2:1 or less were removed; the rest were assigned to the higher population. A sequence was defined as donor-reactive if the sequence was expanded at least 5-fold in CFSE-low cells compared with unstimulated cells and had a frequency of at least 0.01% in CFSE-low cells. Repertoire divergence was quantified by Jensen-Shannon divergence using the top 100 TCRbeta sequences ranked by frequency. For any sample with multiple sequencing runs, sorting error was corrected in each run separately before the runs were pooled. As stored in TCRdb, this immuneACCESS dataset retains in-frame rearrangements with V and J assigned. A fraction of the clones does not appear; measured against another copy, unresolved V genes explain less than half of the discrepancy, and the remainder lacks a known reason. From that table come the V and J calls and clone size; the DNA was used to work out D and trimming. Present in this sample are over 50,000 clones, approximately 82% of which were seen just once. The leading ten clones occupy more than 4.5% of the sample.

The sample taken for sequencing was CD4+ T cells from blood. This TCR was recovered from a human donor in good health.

The DNA reads as follows: TGCGCCAGCAGCCAAGTCCGGGGTCCATCTGGAAACACCATATATTTT. The translation is CASSQVRGPSGNTIYF. The V and J segments used are TRBV4-3 and TRBJ1-3, with the D gene uncertain. The germline V gene provides CDR1 LGHNA and CDR2 YSLEER. The trim is 1 base for V and 1 base for J, with a gap of 11 bases between the germline ends. CDR3 length: 16 amino acids, cysteine to phenylalanine. This entry keeps only the CDR3 DNA: 48 bases, framed from base 1.